This TCR beta chain was sequenced in a study of T cells in Graves' hyperthyroidism and ophthalmopathy. Amplification targeted TCR beta CDR3 regions from RNA transcripts. The TCR CDR3 first-round RT-PCR relied on the HTBI primer set. TCRdb fed the multiplex PCR reads into MiXCR, producing one record per CDR3 protein. The sample includes a few hundred thousand distinct CDR3 sequences, roughly 46% of them seen just once. There are many counts of this clonotype. The specimen sequenced was peripheral blood or thyroid tissue (not recorded which). The TCR was taken from a woman younger than 30 with Graves' hyperthyroidism.

CDR3 nucleotide sequence: TGTGCCAGCAGCCAGGTGGACAGCTACTACGAGCAGTACTTC. Its translation: CASSQVDSYYEQYF. The chain couples TRBV11-2 to TRBJ2-7, with a weak D call TRBD1 (6 bases). The V end lost 5 bases, the J end lost 3 bases, and 14 bases lay between the germline ends. Germline V gives CDR1 SGHAT, CDR2 FQNNGV. CDR3 length equals 14 residues. Using reference TRBV11-2 and TRBJ2-7 for the parts outside the CDR3, the full variable domain is EAGVAQSPRYKIIEKRQSVAFWCNPISGHATLYWYQQILGQGPKLLIQFQNNGVVDDSQLPKDRFSAERLKGVDSTLKIQPAKLEDSAVYLCASSQVDSYYEQYFGPGTRLTVT.